This note documents a single TCR beta chain sequence. This table comes from immunoSEQ multiplex PCR, and its TCRdb copy is limited to in-frame clones, with some not included. The sample has roughly 200,000 clones; 70% to 90% are singletons. Trimming stripped 0 bases from V and 4 bases from J, with 8 bases between. Per the germline V gene, CDR1 is SGHRS and CDR2 is YFSETQ. The CDR3 has 15 amino acids. The record originates from a study of blood T cell repertoires in COVID-19. This sequence joins TRBV5-1 and TRBJ1-6, with a tentative D call TRBD1 (5 bases). The sequenced sample consisted of PBMCs or T cells enriched from blood (not recorded which). This clonotype was sampled from a man aged 40-50 years who had recovered from COVID-19. The CDR3 sequence is CASSLASGYNSPLHF. The CDR3 nucleotides read TGCGCCAGCAGCTTGGCCTCAGGGTATAATTCACCCCTCCACTTT. Based on the CDR3 plus reference TRBV5-1 and TRBJ1-6, the full variable domain is KAGVTQTPRYLIKTRGQQVTLSCSPISGHRSVSWYQQTPGQGLQFLFEYFSETQRNKGNFPGRFSGRQFSNSRSEMNVSTLELGDSALYLCASSLASGYNSPLHFGNGTRLTVT.